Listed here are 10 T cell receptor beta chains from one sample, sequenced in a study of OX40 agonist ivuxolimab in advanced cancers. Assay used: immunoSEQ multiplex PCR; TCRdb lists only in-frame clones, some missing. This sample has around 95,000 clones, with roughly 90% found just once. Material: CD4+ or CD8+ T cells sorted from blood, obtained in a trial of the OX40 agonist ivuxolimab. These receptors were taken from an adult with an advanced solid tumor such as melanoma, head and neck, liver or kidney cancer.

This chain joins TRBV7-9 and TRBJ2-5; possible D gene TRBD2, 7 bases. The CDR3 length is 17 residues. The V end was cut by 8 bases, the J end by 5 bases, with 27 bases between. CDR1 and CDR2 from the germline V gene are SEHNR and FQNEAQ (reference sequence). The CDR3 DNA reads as TGTGCCAGCGCCCCGATAGGGGGGGCGAGGTTTGGGGAGACCCAGTACTTC. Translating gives CASAPIGGARFGETQYF.

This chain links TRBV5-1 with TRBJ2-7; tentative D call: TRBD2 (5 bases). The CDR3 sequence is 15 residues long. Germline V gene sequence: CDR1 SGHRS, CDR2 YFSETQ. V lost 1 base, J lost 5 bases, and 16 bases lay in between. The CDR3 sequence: CASSLQDPGINEQYF. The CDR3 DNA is TGCGCCAGCAGCTTGCAGGATCCGGGGATAAACGAGCAGTACTTC.

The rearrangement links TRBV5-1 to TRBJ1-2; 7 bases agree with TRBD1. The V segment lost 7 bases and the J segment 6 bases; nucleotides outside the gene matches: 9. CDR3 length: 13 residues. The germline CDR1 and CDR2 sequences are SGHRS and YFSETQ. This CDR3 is CASREGTADGYTF. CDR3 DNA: TGCGCCAGCCGCGAAGGGACAGCGGATGGCTACACCTTC.

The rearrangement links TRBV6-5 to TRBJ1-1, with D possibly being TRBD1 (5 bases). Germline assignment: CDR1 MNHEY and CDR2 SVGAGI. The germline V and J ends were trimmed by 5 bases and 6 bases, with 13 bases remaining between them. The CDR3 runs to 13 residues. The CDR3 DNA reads TGTGCCAGCAGTCCCTTGGGGCGGCCTGAAGCTTTCTTT. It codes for CASSPLGRPEAFF.

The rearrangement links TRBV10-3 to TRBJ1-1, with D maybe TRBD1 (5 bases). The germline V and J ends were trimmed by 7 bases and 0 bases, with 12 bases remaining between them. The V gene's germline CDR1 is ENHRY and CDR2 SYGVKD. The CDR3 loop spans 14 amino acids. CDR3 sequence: CAINSQGLNTEAFF. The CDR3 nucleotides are TGTGCCATCAATAGTCAGGGCCTGAACACTGAAGCTTTCTTT.

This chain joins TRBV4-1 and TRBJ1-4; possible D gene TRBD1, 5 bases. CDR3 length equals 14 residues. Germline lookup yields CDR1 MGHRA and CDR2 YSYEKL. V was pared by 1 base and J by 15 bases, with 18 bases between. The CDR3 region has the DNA TGCGCCAGCAGCCAAGTTGACGGGACCCCAGCGGTGTTTTTT. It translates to CASSQVDGTPAVFF.

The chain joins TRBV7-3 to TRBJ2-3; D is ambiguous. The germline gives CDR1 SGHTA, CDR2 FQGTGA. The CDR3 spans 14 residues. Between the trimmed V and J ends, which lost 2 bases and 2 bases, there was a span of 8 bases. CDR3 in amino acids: CASSLVGFTDTQYF. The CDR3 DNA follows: TGTGCCAGCAGCTTAGTGGGGTTCACAGATACGCAGTATTTT.

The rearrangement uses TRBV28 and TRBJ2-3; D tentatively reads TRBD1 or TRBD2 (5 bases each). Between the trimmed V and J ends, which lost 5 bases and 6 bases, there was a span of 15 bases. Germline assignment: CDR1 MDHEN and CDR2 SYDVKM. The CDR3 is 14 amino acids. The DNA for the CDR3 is TGTGCCAGCAGTCCCTCGACAGTAGCGGATACGCAGTATTTT. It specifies CASSPSTVADTQYF. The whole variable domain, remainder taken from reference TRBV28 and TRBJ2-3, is DVKVTQSSRYLVKRTGEKVFLECVQDMDHENMFWYRQDPGLGLRLIYFSYDVKMKEKGDIPEGYSVSREKKERFSLILESASTNQTSMYLCASSPSTVADTQYFGPGTRLTVL.

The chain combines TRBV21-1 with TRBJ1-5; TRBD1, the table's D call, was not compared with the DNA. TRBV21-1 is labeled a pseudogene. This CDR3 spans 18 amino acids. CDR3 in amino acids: CASSKAPRQRNSNQPQHF. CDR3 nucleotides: TGTGCCAGCAGCAAAGCCCCCCGACAGCGAAATAGCAATCAGCCCCAGCATTTT.

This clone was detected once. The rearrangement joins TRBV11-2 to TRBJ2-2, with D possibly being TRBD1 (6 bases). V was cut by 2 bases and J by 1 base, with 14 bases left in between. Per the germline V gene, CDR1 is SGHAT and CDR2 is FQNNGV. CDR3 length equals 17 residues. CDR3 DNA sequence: TGTGCCAGCAGCTTAACCAACAGGGTCGGGAACACCGGGGAGCTGTTTTTT. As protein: CASSLTNRVGNTGELFF.